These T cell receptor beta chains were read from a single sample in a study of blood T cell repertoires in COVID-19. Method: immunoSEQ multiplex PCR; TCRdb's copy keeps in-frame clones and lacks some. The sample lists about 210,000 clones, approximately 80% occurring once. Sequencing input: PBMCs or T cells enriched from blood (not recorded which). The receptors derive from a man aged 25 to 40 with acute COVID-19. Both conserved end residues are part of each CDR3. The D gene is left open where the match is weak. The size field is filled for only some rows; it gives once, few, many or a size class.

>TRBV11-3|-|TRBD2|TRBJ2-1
CASSRGGGGTSYNEQFF
TGTGCCAGCAGCCGGGGTGGCGGGGGGACCTCCTACAATGAGCAGTTCTTC
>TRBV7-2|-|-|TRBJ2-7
CASSFVRAYEQYF
TGTGCCAGCAGCTTCGTCAGGGCCTACGAGCAGTACTTC
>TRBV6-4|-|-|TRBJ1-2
CATSPTSGHLTGYTF
TGTGCCACCTCGCCTACCTCGGGACACCTTACCGGCTACACCTTC
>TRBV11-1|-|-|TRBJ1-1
CASSLAPGAEAFF
TGTGCCAGCAGCTTGGCCCCGGGGGCTGAAGCTTTCTTT
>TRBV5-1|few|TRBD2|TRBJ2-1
CASSSWERGGNEQFF
TGCGCCAGCAGCTCCTGGGAGCGGGGGGGCAATGAGCAGTTCTTC
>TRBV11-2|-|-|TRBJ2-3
CASSQDSREQYF
TGTGCCAGCAGCCAGGACAGTCGTGAGCAGTATTTT
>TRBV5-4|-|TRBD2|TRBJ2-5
CASSWIGLAKETQYF
TGTGCCAGCAGCTGGATCGGACTAGCTAAAGAGACCCAGTACTTC
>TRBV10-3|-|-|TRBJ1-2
CAISELSTALYYGYTF
TGTGCCATCAGTGAACTCTCGACAGCCTTGTACTATGGCTACACCTTC
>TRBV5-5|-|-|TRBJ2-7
CASSLAARTAIYEQYF
TGTGCCAGCAGCTTGGCCGCCCGGACAGCAATCTACGAGCAGTACTTC
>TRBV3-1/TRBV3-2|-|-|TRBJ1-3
CASSQVFSGASGNTIYF
TGTGCCAGCAGCCAGGTCTTTTCAGGGGCCTCTGGAAACACCATATATTTT
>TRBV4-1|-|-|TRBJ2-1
CASSQFGRGGNEQFF
TGCGCCAGCAGCCAATTTGGGCGGGGTGGCAATGAGCAGTTCTTC
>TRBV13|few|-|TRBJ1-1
CASSLGAGAQYTEAFF
TGTGCCAGCAGCTTAGGAGCGGGGGCTCAGTACACTGAAGCTTTCTTT
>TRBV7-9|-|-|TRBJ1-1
CASSLEGRGSEAFF
TGTGCCAGCAGCTTAGAGGGACGGGGGTCTGAAGCTTTCTTT
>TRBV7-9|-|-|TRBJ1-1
CASSPEGRVNTEAFF
TGTGCCAGCAGCCCCGAAGGGCGGGTGAACACTGAAGCTTTCTTT
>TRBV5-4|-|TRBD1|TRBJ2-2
CASRPGQQNTGELFF
TGTGCCAGCCGACCGGGACAGCAGAACACCGGGGAGCTGTTTTTT
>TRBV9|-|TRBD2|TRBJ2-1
CASSVVTSGGANEQFF
TGTGCCAGCAGCGTAGTAACTAGCGGGGGGGCTAATGAGCAGTTCTTC
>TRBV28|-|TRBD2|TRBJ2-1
CASSLIFAGGLQFF
TGTGCCAGCAGTTTAATTTTCGCGGGGGGGTTACAGTTCTTC
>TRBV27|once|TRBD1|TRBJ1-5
CASSLYRAQGQPQHF
TGTGCCAGCAGTTTATACAGGGCACAGGGGCAGCCCCAGCATTTT
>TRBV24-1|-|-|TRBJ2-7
CATSAPDKEQYF
TGTGCCACCAGTGCCCCAGATAAGGAGCAGTACTTC
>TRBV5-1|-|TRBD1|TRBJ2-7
CASSQDRGQTGEQYF
TGCGCCAGCAGCCAGGACAGGGGGCAAACGGGAGAGCAGTACTTC
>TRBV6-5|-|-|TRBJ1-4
CASRSEATNEKLFF
TGTGCCAGCAGGTCCGAGGCAACTAATGAAAAACTGTTTTTT
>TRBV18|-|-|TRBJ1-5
CASSPQTNQPQHF
TGTGCCAGCTCACCCCAAACAAATCAGCCCCAGCATTTT
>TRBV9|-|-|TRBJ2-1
CASSTDGGDNEQFF
TGTGCCAGCAGCACGGACGGAGGGGACAATGAGCAGTTCTTC
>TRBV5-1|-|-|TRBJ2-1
CATSVSGIGNEQFF
TGCGCCACGTCGGTCTCGGGGATAGGCAATGAGCAGTTCTTC
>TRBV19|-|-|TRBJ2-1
CASSPRWDEQFF
TGTGCCAGTAGTCCGCGGTGGGATGAGCAGTTCTTC
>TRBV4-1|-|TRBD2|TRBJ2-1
CASSHGTSGPSSYNEQFF
TGCGCCAGCAGCCACGGGACTAGCGGACCTAGCTCCTACAATGAGCAGTTCTTC
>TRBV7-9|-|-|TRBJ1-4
CASSPPSNEKLFF
TGTGCCAGCAGCCCCCCGAGCAATGAAAAACTGTTTTTT
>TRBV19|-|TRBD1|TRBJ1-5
CASRTQGYSNQPQHF
TGTGCCAGCAGAACACAGGGGTATAGCAATCAGCCCCAGCATTTT
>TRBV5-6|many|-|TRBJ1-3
CASSLGTGMNTIYF
TGTGCCAGCAGCTTGGGTACAGGGATGAACACCATATATTTT
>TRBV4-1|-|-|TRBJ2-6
CASSQGRGSGANVLTF
TGCGCCAGCAGCCAAGGCCGGGGGTCTGGGGCCAACGTCCTGACTTTC
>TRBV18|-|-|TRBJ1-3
CASLSGNTIYF
TGTGCCAGCCTCTCTGGAAACACCATATATTTT
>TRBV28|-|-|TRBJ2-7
CASSPAMTALYEQYF
TGTGCCAGCAGTCCCGCTATGACAGCCCTCTACGAGCAGTACTTC
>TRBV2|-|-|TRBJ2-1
CASSEGKLQYNEQFF
TGTGCCAGCAGTGAAGGCAAACTTCAATACAATGAGCAGTTCTTC
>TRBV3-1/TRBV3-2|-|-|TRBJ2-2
CASSQVARRDTGELFF
TGTGCCAGCAGCCAGGTAGCGAGGAGGGACACCGGGGAGCTGTTTTTT
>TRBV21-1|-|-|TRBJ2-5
CASSFKGRRAEDWYF
TGTGCCAGCAGCTTTAAAGGGAGGCGGGCGGAGGATTGGTACTTC
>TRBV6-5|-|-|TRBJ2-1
CASSYSRHNEQFF
TGTGCCAGCAGTTACTCGCGGCACAATGAGCAGTTCTTC
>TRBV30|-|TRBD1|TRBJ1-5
CAWSPGQGPNQPQHF
TGTGCCTGGAGTCCGGGACAGGGGCCCAATCAGCCCCAGCATTTT
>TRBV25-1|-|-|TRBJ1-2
CASSDEGGRRGYTF
TGTGCCAGCAGTGACGAAGGAGGGAGGAGGGGCTACACCTTC
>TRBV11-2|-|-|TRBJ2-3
CASRGRTGSTDTQYF
TGTGCCAGCAGGGGGCGAACAGGATCCACAGATACGCAGTATTTT
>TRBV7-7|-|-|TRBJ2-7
CASSPGPRGEQYF
TGTGCCAGCAGTCCCGGGCCCCGAGGGGAGCAGTACTTC
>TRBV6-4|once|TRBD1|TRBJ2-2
CATGDRNTGELFF
TGTGCCACCGGGGACAGGAACACCGGGGAGCTGTTTTTT
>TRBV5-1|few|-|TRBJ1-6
CASSLGQGKSPLHF
TGCGCCAGCAGCTTGGGGCAGGGGAAATCACCCCTCCACTTT
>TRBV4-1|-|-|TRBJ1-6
CASSQRTDSPLHF
TGCGCCAGCAGCCAGCGGACAGATTCACCCCTCCACTTT
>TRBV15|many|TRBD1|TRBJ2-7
CATSRGTGGSYEQYF
TGTGCCACCAGCAGAGGGACAGGGGGCTCCTACGAGCAGTACTTC
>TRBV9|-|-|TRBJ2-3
CASSPHNSPTDTQYF
TGTGCCAGCAGCCCCCATAACAGTCCCACAGATACGCAGTATTTT
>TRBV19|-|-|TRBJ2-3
CASSISTAITDTQYF
TGTGCCAGTAGTATCTCTACAGCCATCACAGATACGCAGTATTTT
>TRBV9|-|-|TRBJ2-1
CASSVSPVGANSYNEQFF
TGTGCCAGCAGCGTATCCCCCGTTGGGGCCAACTCCTACAATGAGCAGTTCTTC
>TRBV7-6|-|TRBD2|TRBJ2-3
CASSLRASGGLRTDTQYF
TGTGCCAGCAGCCTGAGGGCTAGCGGGGGGCTCCGGACAGATACGCAGTATTTT
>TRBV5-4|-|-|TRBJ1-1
CATSRGGAEAFF
TGTGCCACCTCCCGCGGAGGGGCTGAAGCTTTCTTT
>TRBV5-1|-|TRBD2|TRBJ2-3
CASSQVAGLRTDTQYF
TGCGCCAGCAGTCAGGTAGCGGGGCTTCGCACAGATACGCAGTATTTT
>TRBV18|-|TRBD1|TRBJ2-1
CASSSGQGPYNEQFF
TGTGCCAGCTCATCGGGACAGGGCCCCTACAATGAGCAGTTCTTC
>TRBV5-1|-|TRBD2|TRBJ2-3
CASRSGRLAVVTDTQYF
TGCGCCAGCAGATCCGGTAGACTAGCAGTTGTAACAGATACGCAGTATTTT
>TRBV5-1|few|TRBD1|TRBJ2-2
CASSIRTGGSELFF
TGCGCCAGCAGCATTAGGACAGGGGGCTCCGAGCTGTTTTTT
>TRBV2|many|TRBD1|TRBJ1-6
CASRGGQGNSPLHF
TGTGCCAGCAGGGGGGGACAGGGTAATTCACCCCTCCACTTT
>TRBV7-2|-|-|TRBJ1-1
CASSSAPGLTESEAFF
TGTGCCAGCAGCTCCGCCCCGGGACTCACGGAATCTGAAGCTTTCTTT
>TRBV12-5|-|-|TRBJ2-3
CASGFRGVTDTQYF
TGTGCTAGTGGTTTCAGGGGAGTCACAGATACGCAGTATTTT
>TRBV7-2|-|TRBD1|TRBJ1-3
CASSTTHRGARNTIYF
TGTGCCAGCAGCACTACCCACAGGGGCGCCAGAAACACCATATATTTT